This T cell receptor (beta chain) was recorded in a study of T cells after posttransplantation cyclophosphamide. Study results and limitations: Later blood repertoires were often dominated by clones from the donor CD8+ memory compartment. TRB clonality was highly associated with recipient CMV seropositivity and reactivation.

A remark on this clone: Its antigen is unknown.

Assay: immunoSEQ multiplex PCR; the TCRdb copy retains only in-frame clones and omits some. Among around 10,000 clones listed, around 87% were seen once. The CDR3 totals 13 residues. V was pared by 6 bases and J by 4 bases, with 12 bases between. Per germline, CDR1 MNHEY and CDR2 SVGAGI. Methotrexate plus calcineurin inhibitor accompanied controls' myeloablative marrow transplants; sampling was 1 year later. Sequencing was performed on PBMCs, taken after an allogeneic stem cell transplant with a calcineurin inhibitor and methotrexate. This receptor was obtained from a male patient in his thirties who received an allogeneic stem cell transplant from an unrelated donor, was CMV-positive, and had no GVHD. Some T cells may arise from the graft donor. This sequence joins TRBV6-5 and TRBJ1-2; D uncertain. The CDR3 is CASSDRPGYGYTF. CDR3 DNA: TGTGCCAGCAGCGATCGACCAGGCTATGGCTACACCTTC.